The 7 T cell receptor beta chains in this list originate from one sample, sequenced in a study of shared clonotypes between healthy human individuals (dated by TCRdb to the early 2020s). Libraries came from the immunoSEQ multiplex PCR assay. TCRdb holds this immuneACCESS table with in-frame rearrangements only. Some clones are missing; in checked studies, unresolved V genes explain under half, and the rest has no known cause. This sample is represented by almost 700,000 clones; 90% to 95% of them were singletons. Of the sample, more than 20% falls within the top ten clones. For the CD8 naive samples, CD45RO-negative cells were positively selected for CCR7, yielding a CD45RA+CCR7+ population from which TemRA cells were excluded. What was sequenced was naive CD8+ T cells sorted from blood. Sample cell subset or site, as interpreted from the label and publication: CD45RA+CCR7+. The source is a man younger than 45 in good health.

The chain couples TRBV7-3 to TRBJ2-7; 9 positions agree with TRBD2. Germline lookup yields CDR1 SGHTA and CDR2 FQGTGA. V gave up 5 bases and J gave up 0 bases; unmatched junction bases: 8. The CDR3 totals 16 residues. The CDR3 here is CASSHGLAGTSYEQYF. CDR3 coding DNA: TGTGCCAGCAGCCATGGGCTAGCGGGGACCTCCTACGAGCAGTACTTC.

The chain combines TRBV6-5 with TRBJ2-5; 8 bases agree with TRBD1. This CDR3 spans 16 amino acids. Germline V gives CDR1 MNHEY, CDR2 SVGAGI. Unmatched junction bases numbered 7, after V lost 0 bases and J lost 4 bases. Here the CDR3 DNA reads TGTGCCAGCAGTTACTCGGTGCCACAGGGGGGAGAGACCCAGTACTTC. Its translation is CASSYSVPQGGETQYF.

The gene calls are TRBV5-1 and TRBJ2-1; 10 nucleotides align to TRBD2. The V gene end was trimmed by 2 bases and the J gene end by 5 bases; junction bases not matched to a gene: 4. Germline CDR1 SGHRS, CDR2 YFSETQ. The CDR3 totals 15 residues. The CDR3 region has the DNA TGCGCCAGCAGCTTTCGACTAGCGGGCAACAATGAGCAGTTCTTC. Its translation: CASSFRLAGNNEQFF.

The chain carries TRBV2 and TRBJ2-7; 8 bases are shared with TRBD1. The germline gives CDR1 SNHLY, CDR2 FYNNEI. The CDR3 sequence is 12 residues long. The V gene end was trimmed by 10 bases and the J gene end by 4 bases; junction bases not matched to a gene: 6. The CDR3: CATRTGGYEQYF. The DNA for the CDR3 is TGTGCCACGAGAACAGGGGGGTACGAGCAGTACTTC.

This clone was detected only once. CDR3 protein: CASSYVYQGFSNEQYF. Written as DNA, the CDR3 is TGTGCCAGCAGTTACGTCTACCAGGGGTTCAGCAACGAGCAGTACTTC. V and J are TRBV6-5 and TRBJ2-7; maybe TRBD1 (6 bases). The V gene lost 2 bases and the J gene lost 5 bases, with 19 bases spanning the gap. Germline V CDR1 and CDR2: MNHEY, SVGAGI. CDR3 length equals 16 residues.

This chain connects TRBV6-6 to TRBJ2-2; unclear D gene. Trimming pared 0 bases from V and 5 bases from J, leaving 10 bases between. The CDR3 consists of 15 residues. Germline CDR1 reads MNHNY; CDR2 reads SVGAGI (reference sequence). CDR3 sequence: CASSYSREWTGELFF. The CDR3 DNA is TGTGCCAGCAGTTACTCCCGTGAATGGACCGGGGAGCTGTTTTTT.

The DNA of the CDR3 is TGCGCCAGCAGCCCAGCCGGAGGGGAAGGTGAGCAGTTCTTC. Amino acid sequence: CASSPAGGEGEQFF. V gene TRBV4-3 combines with J gene TRBJ2-1, with TRBD2 as a possible D gene (6 bases). With 4 bases removed from V and 9 bases from J, the gap between germline ends came to 16 bases. CDR1 is LGHNA, CDR2 YSLEER, per germline. The length of the CDR3 is 14 residues.